This record covers a single T cell receptor (beta chain). The data belong to a study of cytomegalovirus exposure and HLA in healthy donors. Between the trimmed V and J ends, which lost 2 bases and 5 bases, there was a span of 12 bases. Per the germline V gene, CDR1 is MNHEY and CDR2 is SMNVEV (reference sequence). This CDR3 spans 14 amino acids. This PCR relied on a set of 60 Vbeta primers and 13 Jbeta primers. The repertoire was sequenced with immunoSEQ multiplex PCR; TCRdb's copy has only in-frame clones and lacks some. The top ten clones hold around 2% of a sample with under 200,000 clones, 80% of them seen once.

The TCR sequence derives from a human donor in good health. J is TRBJ1-2 and V is TRBV27; D unclear. The specimen was PBMCs. The CDR3 DNA reads TGTGCCAGCAGTTTAAGTTCAAGCTTATATGGCTACACCTTC. Its translation: CASSLSSSLYGYTF.